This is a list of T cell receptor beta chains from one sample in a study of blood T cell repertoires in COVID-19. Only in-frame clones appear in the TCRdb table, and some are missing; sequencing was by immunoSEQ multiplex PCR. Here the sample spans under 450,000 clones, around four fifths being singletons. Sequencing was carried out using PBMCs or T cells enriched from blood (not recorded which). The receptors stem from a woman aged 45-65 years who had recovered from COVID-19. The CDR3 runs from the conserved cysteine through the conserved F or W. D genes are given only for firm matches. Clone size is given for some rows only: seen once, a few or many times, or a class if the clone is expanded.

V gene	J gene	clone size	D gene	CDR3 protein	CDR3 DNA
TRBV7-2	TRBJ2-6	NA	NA	CASSLRGHTPSGANVLTF	TGTGCCAGCAGCTTAAGGGGTCATACCCCCTCTGGGGCCAACGTCCTGACTTTC
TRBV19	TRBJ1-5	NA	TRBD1	CASSLGTGKQPQHF	TGTGCCAGTAGTTTGGGGACAGGGAAACAGCCCCAGCATTTT
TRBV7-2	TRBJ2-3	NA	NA	CASSLFRTARADTQYF	TGTGCCAGCAGCTTATTCCGGACAGCCCGCGCAGATACGCAGTATTTT
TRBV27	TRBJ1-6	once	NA	CASSSRTPPIGPLHF	TGTGCCAGCAGTTCCCGGACACCTCCAATTGGACCCCTCCACTTT
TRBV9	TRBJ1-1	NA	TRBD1	CASSVGTGVRPGAFF	TGTGCCAGCAGCGTAGGGACAGGGGTAAGGCCGGGAGCTTTCTTT
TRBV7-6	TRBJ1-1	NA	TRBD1	CASSLEGTGHTEAFF	TGTGCCAGCAGCTTAGAGGGGACAGGTCACACTGAAGCTTTCTTT
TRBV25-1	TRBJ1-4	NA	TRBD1	CASRDRGSEKLFF	TGTGCCAGCAGAGACAGGGGTAGTGAAAAACTGTTTTTT
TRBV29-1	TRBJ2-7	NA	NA	CSAAQGNYEQYF	TGCAGCGCCGCCCAGGGGAACTACGAGCAGTACTTC
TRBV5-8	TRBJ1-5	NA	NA	CASSRTGNQPQHF	TGTGCCAGCAGCCGGACGGGAAATCAGCCCCAGCATTTT
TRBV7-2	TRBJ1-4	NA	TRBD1	CASSSGTGIEKLFF	TGTGCCAGCAGCTCAGGGACAGGGATTGAAAAACTGTTTTTT
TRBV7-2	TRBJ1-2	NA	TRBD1	CASSPGQGGKGYTF	TGTGCCAGCAGCCCAGGACAGGGCGGGAAGGGCTACACCTTC
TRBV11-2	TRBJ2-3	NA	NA	CASSSSTDTQYF	TGTGCCAGCAGCTCTAGCACAGATACGCAGTATTTT
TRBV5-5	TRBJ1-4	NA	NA	CASSSLATNEKLFF	TGTGCCAGCAGCTCCCTTGCAACTAATGAAAAACTGTTTTTT
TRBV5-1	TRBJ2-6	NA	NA	CASSEQGYSGAGANVLTF	TGCGCCAGCAGCGAGCAGGGCTACTCGGGAGCTGGGGCCAACGTCCTGACTTTC
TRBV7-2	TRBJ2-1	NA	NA	CASSLDLYNEQFF	TGTGCCAGCAGCTTAGATCTGTACAATGAGCAGTTCTTC
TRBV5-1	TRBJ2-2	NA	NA	CASSLTGNTGELFF	TGCGCCAGCAGCTTGACGGGGAACACCGGGGAGCTGTTTTTT
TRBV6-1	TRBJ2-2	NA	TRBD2	CASSENRGAGGLNTGELFF	TGTGCCAGCAGTGAAAATAGAGGAGCGGGGGGGTTGAACACCGGGGAGCTGTTTTTT
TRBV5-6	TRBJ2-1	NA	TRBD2	CASSPGLADNEQFF	TGTGCCAGCAGCCCGGGACTAGCGGACAATGAGCAGTTCTTC
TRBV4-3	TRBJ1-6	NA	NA	CASSQATGWDNSPLHF	TGCGCCAGCAGCCAAGCGACAGGTTGGGATAATTCACCCCTCCACTTT
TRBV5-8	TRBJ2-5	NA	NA	CASSNGLLQETQYF	TGTGCCAGCAGCAACGGACTGTTACAAGAGACCCAGTACTTC
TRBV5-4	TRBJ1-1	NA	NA	CASSLARGDTEAFF	TGTGCCAGCAGCTTGGCCCGCGGGGACACTGAAGCTTTCTTT
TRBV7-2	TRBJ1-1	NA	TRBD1	CASSSPRDRVKGTEAFF	TGTGCCAGCAGCTCACCCCGGGACAGGGTCAAGGGCACTGAAGCTTTCTTT
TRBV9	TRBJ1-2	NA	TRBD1	CASSAQDRGIEGYTF	TGTGCCAGCAGCGCGCAAGACAGGGGGATTGAAGGCTACACCTTC
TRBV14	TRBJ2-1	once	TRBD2	CASSQKGLAGVYEQFF	TGTGCCAGCAGCCAAAAGGGGCTAGCGGGAGTCTATGAGCAGTTCTTC
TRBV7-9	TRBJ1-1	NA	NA	CASSLSRRATEAFF	TGTGCCAGCAGCTTAAGTCGCAGGGCCACTGAAGCTTTCTTT
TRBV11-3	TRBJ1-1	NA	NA	CASSLRGRNTEAFF	TGTGCCAGCAGCTTAAGGGGTCGCAACACTGAAGCTTTCTTT
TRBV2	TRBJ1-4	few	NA	CASIGRAPSEKLFF	TGTGCCAGCATTGGGAGAGCCCCAAGTGAAAAACTGTTTTTT
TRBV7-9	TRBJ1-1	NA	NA	CASSTGQLEAFF	TGTGCCAGCAGCACCGGACAGCTTGAAGCTTTCTTT
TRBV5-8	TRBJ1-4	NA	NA	CASSLPGGTNEKLFF	TGTGCCAGCAGCTTGCCCGGGGGGACTAATGAAAAACTGTTTTTT
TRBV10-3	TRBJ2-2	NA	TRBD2	CAISGSERGSGELFF	TGTGCCATCAGTGGCTCAGAGCGGGGGTCCGGGGAGCTGTTTTTT
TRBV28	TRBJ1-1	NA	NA	CASSLFIGGEAFF	TGTGCCAGCAGTTTATTCATCGGTGGTGAAGCTTTCTTT